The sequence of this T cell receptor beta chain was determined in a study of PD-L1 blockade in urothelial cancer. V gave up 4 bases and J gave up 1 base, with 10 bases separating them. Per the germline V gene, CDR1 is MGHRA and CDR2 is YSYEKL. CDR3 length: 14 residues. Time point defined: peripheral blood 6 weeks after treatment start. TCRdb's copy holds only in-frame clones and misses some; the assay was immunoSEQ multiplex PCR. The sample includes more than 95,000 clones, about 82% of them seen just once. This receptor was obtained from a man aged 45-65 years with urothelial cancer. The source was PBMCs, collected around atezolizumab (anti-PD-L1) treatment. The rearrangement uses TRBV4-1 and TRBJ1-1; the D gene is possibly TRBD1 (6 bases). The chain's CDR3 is CASSPATGNTEAFF. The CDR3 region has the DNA TGCGCCAGCAGCCCAGCGACAGGGAACACTGAAGCTTTCTTT.